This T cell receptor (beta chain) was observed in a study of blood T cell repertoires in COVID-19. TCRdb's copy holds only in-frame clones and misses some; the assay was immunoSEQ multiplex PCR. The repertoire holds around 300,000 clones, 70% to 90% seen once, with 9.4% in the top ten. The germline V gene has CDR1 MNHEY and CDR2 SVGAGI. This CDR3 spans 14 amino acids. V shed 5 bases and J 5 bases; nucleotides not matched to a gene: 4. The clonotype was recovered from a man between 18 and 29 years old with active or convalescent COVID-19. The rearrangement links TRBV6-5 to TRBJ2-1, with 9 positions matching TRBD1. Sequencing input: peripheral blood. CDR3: CASSTGTGHNEQFF. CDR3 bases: TGTGCCAGCAGTACCGGGACAGGGCACAATGAGCAGTTCTTC.